Shown below are 3 T cell receptor beta chains from a single sample sequenced in a study of Graves' ophthalmopathy and Graves' hyperthyroidism. Amplification of the TCR beta CDR3 regions used RNA transcripts (as template). Second-round multiplex PCR followed a first-round RT-PCR using HTBI primers. From the multiplex PCR reads, TCRdb called clonotypes with MiXCR, one entry per CDR3 protein. Here the sample spans about 620,000 distinct CDR3 sequences, 20% to 25% being singletons. The sample was peripheral blood. The origin of the receptors is a woman under 30 with stable Graves' hyperthyroidism. Some clones in this sample may be carry-over from other donors' samples.

This clonotype was detected many times. The chain links TRBV20-1 to TRBJ1-1; perhaps TRBD1 as D (6 bases). Per the germline V gene, CDR1 is DFQATT and CDR2 is SNEGSKA (reference sequence). V gave up 3 bases and J gave up 3 bases, with 17 bases separating them. The CDR3 sequence is 15 residues long. The CDR3 DNA reads as TGCAGTGCTAGTAACCGCGCAGGGGATCACACTGAAGCTTTCTTT. Translation: CSASNRAGDHTEAFF.

This clonotype has just one count. The chain employs TRBV28 and TRBJ2-2; D possibly corresponds to TRBD1 (5 bases). Trimming shortened V by 6 bases and J by 2 bases, and 10 bases separated the two germline ends. Germline CDR1 reads MDHEN; CDR2 reads SYDVKM. The CDR3 sequence is 14 residues long. In DNA, the CDR3 is TGTGCCAGCAGCGACAGAGCCAACACCGGGGAGCTGTTTTTT. Translated, it gives CASSDRANTGELFF.

This clonotype was seen at least ten times. This chain connects TRBV4-1 to TRBJ2-5; the match to TRBD2 covers 7 bases. This CDR3 is 20 amino acids long. CDR1 MGHRA and CDR2 YSYEKL come from the germline V gene. With V trimmed by 0 bases and J by 2 bases, 18 bases remained unmatched. The DNA for the CDR3 is TGCGCCAGCAGCCAAGAAGTAGGAGGCATAGCGGGCTACAATCAAGAGACCCAGTACTTC. Its protein product is CASSQEVGGIAGYNQETQYF.